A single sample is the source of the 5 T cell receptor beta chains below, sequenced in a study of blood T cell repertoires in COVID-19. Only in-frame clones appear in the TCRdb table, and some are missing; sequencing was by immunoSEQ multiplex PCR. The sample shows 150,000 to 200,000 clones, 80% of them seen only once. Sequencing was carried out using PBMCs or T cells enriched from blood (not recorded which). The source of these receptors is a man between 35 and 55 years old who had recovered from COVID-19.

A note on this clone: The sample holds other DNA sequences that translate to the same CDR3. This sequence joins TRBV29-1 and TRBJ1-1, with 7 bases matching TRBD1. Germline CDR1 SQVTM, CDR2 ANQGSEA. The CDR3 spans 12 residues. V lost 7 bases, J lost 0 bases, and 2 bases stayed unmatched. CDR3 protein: CSGGQLNTEAFF. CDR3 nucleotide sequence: TGCAGCGGGGGACAGTTGAACACTGAAGCTTTCTTT.

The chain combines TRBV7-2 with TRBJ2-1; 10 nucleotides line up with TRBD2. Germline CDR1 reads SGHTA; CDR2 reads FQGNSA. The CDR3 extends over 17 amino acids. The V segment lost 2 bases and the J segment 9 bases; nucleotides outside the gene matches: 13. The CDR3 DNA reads TGTGCCAGCAGCTTAAGGGTAGGGCTAGCGGGGGCGAGTGAGCAGTTCTTC. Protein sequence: CASSLRVGLAGASEQFF.

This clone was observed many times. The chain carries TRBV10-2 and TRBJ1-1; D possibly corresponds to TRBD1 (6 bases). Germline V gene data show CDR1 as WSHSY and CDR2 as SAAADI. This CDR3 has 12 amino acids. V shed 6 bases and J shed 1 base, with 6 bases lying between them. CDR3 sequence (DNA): TGCGCCAGCAGGACAGGGAACACTGAAGCTTTCTTT. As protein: CASRTGNTEAFF.

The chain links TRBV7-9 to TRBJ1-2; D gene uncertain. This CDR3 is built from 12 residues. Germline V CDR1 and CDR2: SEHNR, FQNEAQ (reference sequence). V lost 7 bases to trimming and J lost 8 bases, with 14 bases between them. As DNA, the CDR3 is TGTGCCAGCACGAGGACTCTCTGGGGCTACACCTTC. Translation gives CASTRTLWGYTF.

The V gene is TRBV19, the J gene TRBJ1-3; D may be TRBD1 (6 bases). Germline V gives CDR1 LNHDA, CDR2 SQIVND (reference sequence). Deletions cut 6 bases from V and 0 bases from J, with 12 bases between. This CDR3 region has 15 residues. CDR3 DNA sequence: TGTGCCAGTAGCCCTACAGGGAGCTCTGGAAACACCATATATTTT. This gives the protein CASSPTGSSGNTIYF.